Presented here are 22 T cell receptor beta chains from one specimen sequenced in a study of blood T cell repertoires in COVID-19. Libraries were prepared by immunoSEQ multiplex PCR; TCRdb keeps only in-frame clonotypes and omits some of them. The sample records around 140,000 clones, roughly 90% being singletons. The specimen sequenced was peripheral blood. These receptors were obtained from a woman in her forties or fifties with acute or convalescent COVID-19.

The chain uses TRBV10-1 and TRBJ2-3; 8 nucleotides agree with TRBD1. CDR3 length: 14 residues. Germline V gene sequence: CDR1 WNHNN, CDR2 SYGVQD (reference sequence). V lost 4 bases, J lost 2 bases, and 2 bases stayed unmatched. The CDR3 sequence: CASSGDRNTDTQYF. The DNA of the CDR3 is TGCGCCAGCAGTGGGGACAGGAACACAGATACGCAGTATTTT.

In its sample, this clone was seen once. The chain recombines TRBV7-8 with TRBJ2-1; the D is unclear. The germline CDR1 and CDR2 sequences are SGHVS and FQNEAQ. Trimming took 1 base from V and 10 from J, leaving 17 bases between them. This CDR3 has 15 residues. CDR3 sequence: CASSLGGASPWEQFF. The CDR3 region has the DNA TGTGCCAGCAGCTTAGGAGGTGCGTCTCCCTGGGAGCAGTTCTTC.

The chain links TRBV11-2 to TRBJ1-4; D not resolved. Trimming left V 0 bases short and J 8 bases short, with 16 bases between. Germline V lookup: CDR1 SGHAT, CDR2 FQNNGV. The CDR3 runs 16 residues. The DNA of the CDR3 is TGTGCCAGCAGCTTAGACGGTAAACGTCAGGAAGAAAAACTGTTTTTT. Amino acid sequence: CASSLDGKRQEEKLFF.

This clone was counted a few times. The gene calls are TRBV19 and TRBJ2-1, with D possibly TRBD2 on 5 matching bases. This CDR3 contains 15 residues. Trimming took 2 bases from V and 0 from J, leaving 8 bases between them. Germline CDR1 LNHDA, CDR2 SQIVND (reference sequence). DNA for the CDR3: TGTGCCAGTAGTATACTAGGGAGCTCCTACAATGAGCAGTTCTTC. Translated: CASSILGSSYNEQFF.

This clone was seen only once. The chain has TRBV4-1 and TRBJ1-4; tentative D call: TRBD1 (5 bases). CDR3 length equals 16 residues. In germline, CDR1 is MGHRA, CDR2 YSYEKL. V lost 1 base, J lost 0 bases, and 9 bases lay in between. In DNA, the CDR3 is TGCGCCAGCAGCCAAGTGCAGGGAACAACTAATGAAAAACTGTTTTTT. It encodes CASSQVQGTTNEKLFF.

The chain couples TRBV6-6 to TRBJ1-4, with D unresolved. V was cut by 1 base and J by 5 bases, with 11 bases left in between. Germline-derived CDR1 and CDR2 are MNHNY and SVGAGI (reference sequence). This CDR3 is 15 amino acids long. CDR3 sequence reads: CASSYLGALNEKLFF. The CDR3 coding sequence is TGTGCCAGCAGTTACTTGGGCGCTTTGAATGAAAAACTGTTTTTT.

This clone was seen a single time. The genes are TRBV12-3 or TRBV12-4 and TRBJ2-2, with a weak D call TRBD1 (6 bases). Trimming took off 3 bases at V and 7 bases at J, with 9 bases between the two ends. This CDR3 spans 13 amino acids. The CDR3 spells CASSFSQGGELFF. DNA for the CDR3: TGTGCCAGCAGTTTCTCACAGGGCGGGGAGCTGTTTTTT.

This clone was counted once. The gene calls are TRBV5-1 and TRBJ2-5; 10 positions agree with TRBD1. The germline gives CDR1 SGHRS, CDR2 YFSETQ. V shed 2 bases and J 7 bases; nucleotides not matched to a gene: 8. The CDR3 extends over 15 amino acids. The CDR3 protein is CASSLTGTGVGTQYF. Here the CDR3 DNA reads TGCGCCAGCAGCTTAACAGGGACAGGGGTGGGGACCCAGTACTTC.

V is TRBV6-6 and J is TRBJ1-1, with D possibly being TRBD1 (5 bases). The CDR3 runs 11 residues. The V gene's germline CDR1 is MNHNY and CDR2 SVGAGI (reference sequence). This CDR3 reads CATLDKTEAFF. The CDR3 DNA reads TGTGCGACCCTGGACAAGACTGAAGCTTTCTTT.

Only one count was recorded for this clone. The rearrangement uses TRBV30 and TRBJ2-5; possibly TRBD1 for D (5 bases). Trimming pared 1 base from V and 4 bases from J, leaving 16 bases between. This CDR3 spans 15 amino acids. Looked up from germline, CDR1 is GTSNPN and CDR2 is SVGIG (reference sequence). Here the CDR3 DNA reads TGTGCCTGGAGTGCCCCGCGCAGGGCTCGAGAGACCCAGTACTTC. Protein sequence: CAWSAPRRARETQYF.

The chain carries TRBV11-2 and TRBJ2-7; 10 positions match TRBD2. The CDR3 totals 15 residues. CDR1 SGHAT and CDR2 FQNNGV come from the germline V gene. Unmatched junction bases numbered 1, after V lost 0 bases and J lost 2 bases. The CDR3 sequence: CASSLEAGGPYEQYF. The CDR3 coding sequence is TGTGCCAGCAGCTTAGAAGCGGGAGGGCCCTACGAGCAGTACTTC.

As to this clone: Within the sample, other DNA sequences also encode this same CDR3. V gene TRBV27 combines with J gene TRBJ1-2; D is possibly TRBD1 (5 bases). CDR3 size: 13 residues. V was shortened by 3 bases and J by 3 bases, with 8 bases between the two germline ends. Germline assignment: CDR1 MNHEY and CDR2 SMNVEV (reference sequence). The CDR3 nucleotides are TGTGCCAGCAGTTTGCAGGGCTACTATGGCTACACCTTC. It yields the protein CASSLQGYYGYTF.

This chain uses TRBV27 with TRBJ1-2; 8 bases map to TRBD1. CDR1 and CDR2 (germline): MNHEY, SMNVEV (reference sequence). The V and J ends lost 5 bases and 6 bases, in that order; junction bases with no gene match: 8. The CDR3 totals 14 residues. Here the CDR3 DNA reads TGTGCCAGCAGTCGGACGCAGGACAGGGATGGCTACACCTTC. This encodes CASSRTQDRDGYTF.

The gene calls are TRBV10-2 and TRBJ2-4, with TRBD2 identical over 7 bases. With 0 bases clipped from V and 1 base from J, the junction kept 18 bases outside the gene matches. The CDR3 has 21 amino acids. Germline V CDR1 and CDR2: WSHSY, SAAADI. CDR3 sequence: CASSESGLGGFKESAKNIQYF. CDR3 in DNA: TGCGCCAGCAGTGAGTCTGGTCTGGGAGGGTTTAAGGAATCGGCCAAAAACATTCAGTACTTC.

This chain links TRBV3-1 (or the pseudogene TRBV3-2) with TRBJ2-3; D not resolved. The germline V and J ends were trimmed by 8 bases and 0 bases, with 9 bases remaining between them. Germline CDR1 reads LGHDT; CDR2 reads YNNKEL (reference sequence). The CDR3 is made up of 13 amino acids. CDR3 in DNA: TGTGCCAGCTCCGGGTCTAGCACAGATACGCAGTATTTT. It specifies CASSGSSTDTQYF.

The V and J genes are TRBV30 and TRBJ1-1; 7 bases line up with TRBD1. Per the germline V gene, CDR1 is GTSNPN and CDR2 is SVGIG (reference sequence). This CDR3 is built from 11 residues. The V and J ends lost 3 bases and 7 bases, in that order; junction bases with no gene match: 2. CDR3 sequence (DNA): TGTGCCTGGAGGCAGGGGGATGAAGCTTTCTTT. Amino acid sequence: CAWRQGDEAFF.

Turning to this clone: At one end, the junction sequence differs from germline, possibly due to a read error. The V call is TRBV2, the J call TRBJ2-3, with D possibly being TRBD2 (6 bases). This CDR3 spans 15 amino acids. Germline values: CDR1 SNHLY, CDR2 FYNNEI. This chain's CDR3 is CASREGRGGTDTQYF. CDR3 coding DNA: TGTGCCAGCAGGGAAGGGCGGGGCGGCACAGATACGCAGTATTTT. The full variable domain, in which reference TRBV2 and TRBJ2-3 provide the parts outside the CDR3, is EPEVTQTPSHQVTQMGQEVILRCVPISNHLYFYWYRQILGQKVEFLVSFYNNEISEKSEIFDDQFSVERPDGSNFTLKIRSTKLEDSAMYFCASREGRGGTDTQYFGPGTRLTVL.

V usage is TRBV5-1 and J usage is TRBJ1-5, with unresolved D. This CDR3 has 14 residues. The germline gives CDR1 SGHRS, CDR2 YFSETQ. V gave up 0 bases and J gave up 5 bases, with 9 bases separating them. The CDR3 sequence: CASSLAGSHQPQHF. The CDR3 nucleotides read TGCGCCAGCAGCTTGGCTGGGAGCCATCAGCCCCAGCATTTT.

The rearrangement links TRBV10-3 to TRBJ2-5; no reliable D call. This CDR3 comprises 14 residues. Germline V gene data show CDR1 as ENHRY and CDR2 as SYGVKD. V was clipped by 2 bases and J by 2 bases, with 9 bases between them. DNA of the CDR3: TGTGCCATCAGTGAGGGTCAGTTACAAGAGACCCAGTACTTC. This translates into CAISEGQLQETQYF.

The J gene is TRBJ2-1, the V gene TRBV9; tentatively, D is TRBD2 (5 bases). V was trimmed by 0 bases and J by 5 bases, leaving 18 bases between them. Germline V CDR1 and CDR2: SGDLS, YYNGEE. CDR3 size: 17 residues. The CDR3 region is CASSVAASNGVHNEQFF. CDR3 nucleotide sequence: TGTGCCAGCAGCGTAGCAGCTAGCAATGGTGTCCACAATGAGCAGTTCTTC.

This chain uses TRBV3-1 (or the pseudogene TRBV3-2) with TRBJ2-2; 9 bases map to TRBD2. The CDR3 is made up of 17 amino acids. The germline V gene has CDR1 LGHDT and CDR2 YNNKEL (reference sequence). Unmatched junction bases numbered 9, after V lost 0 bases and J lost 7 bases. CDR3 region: CASSQDWGLAGGGELFF. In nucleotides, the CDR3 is TGTGCCAGCAGCCAAGATTGGGGACTAGCCGGTGGCGGGGAGCTGTTTTTT.

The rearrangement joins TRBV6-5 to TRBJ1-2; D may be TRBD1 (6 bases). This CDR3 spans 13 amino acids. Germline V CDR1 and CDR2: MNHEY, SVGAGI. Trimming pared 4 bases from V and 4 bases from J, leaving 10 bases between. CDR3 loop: CASSFDRLYGYTF. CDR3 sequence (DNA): TGTGCCAGCAGTTTTGACAGGCTCTATGGCTACACCTTC.